This record concerns one TCR beta chain sequence. Its antigen is unknown. Amplified regions were TCR beta CDR3 sequences from RNA transcripts. Primed by the HTBI set, a first-round RT-PCR was run on the TCR CDR3. TCRdb recomputed calls from the multiplex PCR reads with MiXCR, one row per CDR3 protein. The data hold more than 500,000 distinct CDR3 sequences, with roughly 14% observed a single time. The sample is drawn from a study of T cells in Graves' hyperthyroidism and ophthalmopathy. Study context: At the time of initial diagnosis and before any treatment, peripheral blood was collected.

General study findings and limits: In the analysis, a 13 V-J model separated ophthalmopathy from stable hyperthyroidism.

There are 12 residues in the CDR3. Trimming removed 6 bases from V and 6 bases from J, with 12 bases in between. Sequencing input: blood. The rearrangement links TRBV12-3 or TRBV12-4 to TRBJ2-7; weak D call: TRBD2 (6 bases). The TCR sequence derives from a middle-aged woman with Graves' ophthalmopathy. CDR3 nucleotide sequence: TGTGCCAGCAGCCGCCGGGACTTCGAGCAGTACTTC. Translation: CASSRRDFEQYF.